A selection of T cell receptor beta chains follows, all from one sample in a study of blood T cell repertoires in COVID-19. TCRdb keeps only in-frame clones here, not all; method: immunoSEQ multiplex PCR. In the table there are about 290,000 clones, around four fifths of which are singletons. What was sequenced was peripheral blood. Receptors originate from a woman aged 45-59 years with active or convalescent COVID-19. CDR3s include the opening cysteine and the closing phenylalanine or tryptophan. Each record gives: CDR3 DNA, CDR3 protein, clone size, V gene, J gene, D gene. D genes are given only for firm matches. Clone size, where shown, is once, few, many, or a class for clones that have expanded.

CDR3nt: TGTGCCAGCAGCTTAGTCGGAGCCACAGATACGCAGTATTTT
CDR3aa: CASSLVGATDTQYF
abundance: once
v_gene: TRBV7-9
j_gene: TRBJ2-3
d_gene: .

CDR3nt: TGTGCCAGCAGCTTAGCAGGGGGCGCAACCAAAAACATTCAGTACTTC
CDR3aa: CASSLAGGATKNIQYF
abundance: .
v_gene: TRBV7-2
j_gene: TRBJ2-4
d_gene: TRBD1

CDR3nt: TGTGCCAGCAGTGAAGCGGGGGACAGGGCAAATGGCTACACCTTC
CDR3aa: CASSEAGDRANGYTF
abundance: .
v_gene: TRBV6-1
j_gene: TRBJ1-2
d_gene: TRBD1

CDR3nt: TGTGCCAGCAGCTTAGGGTCCGGGACAGTTAAGAACACTGAAGCTTTCTTT
CDR3aa: CASSLGSGTVKNTEAFF
abundance: .
v_gene: TRBV7-9
j_gene: TRBJ1-1
d_gene: TRBD1

CDR3nt: TGTGCCAGCAGCTTATCAAGGACTAGAAACTATGGCTACACCTTC
CDR3aa: CASSLSRTRNYGYTF
abundance: .
v_gene: TRBV11-2
j_gene: TRBJ1-2
d_gene: .

CDR3nt: TGTGCCAGCTCACCGGGGGCGGCAGATGGCTACACCTTC
CDR3aa: CASSPGAADGYTF
abundance: .
v_gene: TRBV18
j_gene: TRBJ1-2
d_gene: .

CDR3nt: TGTGCCAGCAGCCCCCGGGGACTGCTCGGTCAGCCCCAGCATTTT
CDR3aa: CASSPRGLLGQPQHF
abundance: .
v_gene: TRBV7-2
j_gene: TRBJ1-5
d_gene: .

CDR3nt: TGTGCCAGCAGCTCGCCCGGACTACAAAACTATGGCTACACCTTC
CDR3aa: CASSSPGLQNYGYTF
abundance: .
v_gene: TRBV11-3
j_gene: TRBJ1-2
d_gene: .

CDR3nt: TGTGCCAGCAGTTTGACAGCGGGCCTCGGGGAGCTGTTTTTT
CDR3aa: CASSLTAGLGELFF
abundance: .
v_gene: TRBV6-6
j_gene: TRBJ2-2
d_gene: .

CDR3nt: TGTGCCAGCCTAAAGGGGGGGCTATACAATGAGCAGTTCTTC
CDR3aa: CASLKGGLYNEQFF
abundance: .
v_gene: TRBV7-2
j_gene: TRBJ2-1
d_gene: .

CDR3nt: TGTGCCAGCAGCCAAAGTAGCGGGAGCTACGAGCAGTACTTC
CDR3aa: CASSQSSGSYEQYF
abundance: .
v_gene: TRBV7-9
j_gene: TRBJ2-7
d_gene: TRBD2

CDR3nt: TGTGCCAGCAGCTTAGGGGGGCCCAATGAGCAGTTCTTC
CDR3aa: CASSLGGPNEQFF
abundance: .
v_gene: TRBV11-3
j_gene: TRBJ2-1
d_gene: .

CDR3nt: TGTGCCAGCAGTCGAATCGGGGACACTGAAGCTTTCTTT
CDR3aa: CASSRIGDTEAFF
abundance: .
v_gene: TRBV25-1
j_gene: TRBJ1-1
d_gene: .

CDR3nt: TGTGCCAGCAGTTCCGGCCCGCGACTAGCGGGATTCTACGAGCAGTACTTC
CDR3aa: CASSSGPRLAGFYEQYF
abundance: once
v_gene: TRBV13
j_gene: TRBJ2-7
d_gene: TRBD2

CDR3nt: TGTGCCAGCAGTTTTTGGCGGGATCGCACAGATACGCAGTATTTT
CDR3aa: CASSFWRDRTDTQYF
abundance: .
v_gene: TRBV28
j_gene: TRBJ2-3
d_gene: .

CDR3nt: TGTGCCAGCAGCCGACAGGCCATCTATGGCTACACCTTC
CDR3aa: CASSRQAIYGYTF
abundance: .
v_gene: TRBV5-6
j_gene: TRBJ1-2
d_gene: .

CDR3nt: TGTGCCAGCAGCTTGGCGGAGACCTACGAGCAGTACTTC
CDR3aa: CASSLAETYEQYF
abundance: once
v_gene: TRBV5-4
j_gene: TRBJ2-7
d_gene: .

CDR3nt: TGTGCCAGCAGTTACTCACAGGGCACTAACTATGGCTACACCTTC
CDR3aa: CASSYSQGTNYGYTF
abundance: .
v_gene: TRBV6-5
j_gene: TRBJ1-2
d_gene: .

CDR3nt: TGTGCCAGCAGGCCCACAGATTCCTACGAGCAGTACTTC
CDR3aa: CASRPTDSYEQYF
abundance: .
v_gene: TRBV12-3/TRBV12-4
j_gene: TRBJ2-7
d_gene: .

CDR3nt: TGTGCCAGCAGTTTAAGTACCCTAGCCCTGGACAGCTCCTATAATTCACCCCTCCACTTT
CDR3aa: CASSLSTLALDSSYNSPLHF
abundance: once
v_gene: TRBV28
j_gene: TRBJ1-6
d_gene: .

CDR3nt: TGTGCTAGTGGTTTGTTAAGATCCGGGACAGGGAATTTACCCCTCCACTTT
CDR3aa: CASGLLRSGTGNLPLHF
abundance: .
v_gene: TRBV12-5
j_gene: TRBJ1-6
d_gene: TRBD1

CDR3nt: TGCAGTGCTAGAGATACTACTGAAGCTTTCTTT
CDR3aa: CSARDTTEAFF
abundance: .
v_gene: TRBV20-1
j_gene: TRBJ1-1
d_gene: .

CDR3nt: TGTGCCAGTAGTATAGCCGCCGCGGGTGGCGGGGAGCTGTTTTTT
CDR3aa: CASSIAAAGGGELFF
abundance: .
v_gene: TRBV19
j_gene: TRBJ2-2
d_gene: .

CDR3nt: TGTGCCAGTTCGGTCTCTGAGACTGAAGCTTTCTTT
CDR3aa: CASSVSETEAFF
abundance: .
v_gene: TRBV19
j_gene: TRBJ1-1
d_gene: .

CDR3nt: TGTGCCAGCAGCCAGGACTCAGTGGGTGAGCAGTTCTTC
CDR3aa: CASSQDSVGEQFF
abundance: many
v_gene: TRBV6-5
j_gene: TRBJ2-1
d_gene: .

CDR3nt: TGCAGCGGAGCAATGAACACTGAAGCTTTCTTT
CDR3aa: CSGAMNTEAFF
abundance: .
v_gene: TRBV29-1
j_gene: TRBJ1-1
d_gene: .

CDR3nt: TGTGCCAGCAGTTCGACTAGGTCCGTTTATACGCAGTATTTT
CDR3aa: CASSSTRSVYTQYF
abundance: .
v_gene: TRBV28
j_gene: TRBJ2-3
d_gene: .